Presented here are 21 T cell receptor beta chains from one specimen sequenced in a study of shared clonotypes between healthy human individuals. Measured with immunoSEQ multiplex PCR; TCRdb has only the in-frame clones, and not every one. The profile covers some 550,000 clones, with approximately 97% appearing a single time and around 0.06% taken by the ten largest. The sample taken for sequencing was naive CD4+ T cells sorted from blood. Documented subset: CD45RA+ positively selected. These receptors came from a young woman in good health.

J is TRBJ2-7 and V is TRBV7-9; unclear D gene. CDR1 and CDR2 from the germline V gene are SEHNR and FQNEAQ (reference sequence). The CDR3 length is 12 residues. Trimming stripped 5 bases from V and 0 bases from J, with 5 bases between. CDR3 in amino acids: CASSRVSYEQYF. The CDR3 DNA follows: TGTGCCAGCAGCAGGGTCTCCTACGAGCAGTACTTC.

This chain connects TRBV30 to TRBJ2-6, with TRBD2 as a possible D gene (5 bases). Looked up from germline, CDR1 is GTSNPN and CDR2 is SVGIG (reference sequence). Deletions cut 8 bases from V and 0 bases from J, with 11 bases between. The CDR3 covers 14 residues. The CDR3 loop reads CASGPSSGANVLTF. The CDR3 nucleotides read TGTGCCAGCGGCCCAAGCTCTGGGGCCAACGTCCTGACTTTC.

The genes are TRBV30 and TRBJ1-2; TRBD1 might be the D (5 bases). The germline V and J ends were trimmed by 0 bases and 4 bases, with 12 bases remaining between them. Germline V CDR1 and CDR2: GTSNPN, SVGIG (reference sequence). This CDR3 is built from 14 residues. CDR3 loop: CAWSVLAQGYGYTF. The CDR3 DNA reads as TGTGCCTGGAGTGTACTGGCCCAGGGCTATGGCTACACCTTC. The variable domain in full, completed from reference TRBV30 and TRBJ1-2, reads SQTIHQWPATLVQPVGSPLSLECTVEGTSNPNLYWYRQAAGRGLQLLFYSVGIGQISSEVPQNLSASRPQDRQFILSSKKLLLSDSGFYLCAWSVLAQGYGYTFGSGTRLTVV.

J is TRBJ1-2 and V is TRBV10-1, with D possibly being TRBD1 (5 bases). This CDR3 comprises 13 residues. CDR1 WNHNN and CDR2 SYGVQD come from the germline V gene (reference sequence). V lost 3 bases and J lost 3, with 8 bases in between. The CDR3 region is CASSDGRDYGYTF. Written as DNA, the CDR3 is TGCGCCAGCAGTGATGGCAGGGACTATGGCTACACCTTC.

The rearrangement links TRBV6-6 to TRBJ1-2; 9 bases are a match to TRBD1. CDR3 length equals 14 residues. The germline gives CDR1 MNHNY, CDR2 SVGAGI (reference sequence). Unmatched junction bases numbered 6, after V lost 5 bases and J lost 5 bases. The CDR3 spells CASSKGQGLYGYTF. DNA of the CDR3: TGTGCCAGCAGTAAGGGACAGGGACTATATGGCTACACCTTC.

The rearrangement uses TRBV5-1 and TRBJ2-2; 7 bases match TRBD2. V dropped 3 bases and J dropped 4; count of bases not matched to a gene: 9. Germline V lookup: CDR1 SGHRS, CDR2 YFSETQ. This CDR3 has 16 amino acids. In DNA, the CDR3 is TGCGCCAGCAGCTCCGGGGCTAGCGGAAGCACCGGGGAGCTGTTTTTT. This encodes CASSSGASGSTGELFF.

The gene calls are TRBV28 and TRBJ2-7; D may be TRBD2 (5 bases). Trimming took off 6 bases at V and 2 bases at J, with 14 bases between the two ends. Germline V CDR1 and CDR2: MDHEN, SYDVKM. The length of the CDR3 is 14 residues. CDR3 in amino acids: CASSRSSVPYEQYF. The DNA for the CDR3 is TGTGCCAGCAGCCGTAGTAGCGTTCCCTACGAGCAGTACTTC.

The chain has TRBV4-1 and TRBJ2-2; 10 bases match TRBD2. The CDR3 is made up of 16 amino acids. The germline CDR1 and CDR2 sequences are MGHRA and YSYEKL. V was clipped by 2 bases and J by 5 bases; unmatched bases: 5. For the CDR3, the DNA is TGCGCCAGCAGCCAACTAGCGGGAGTAGATACCGGGGAGCTGTTTTTT. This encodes CASSQLAGVDTGELFF.

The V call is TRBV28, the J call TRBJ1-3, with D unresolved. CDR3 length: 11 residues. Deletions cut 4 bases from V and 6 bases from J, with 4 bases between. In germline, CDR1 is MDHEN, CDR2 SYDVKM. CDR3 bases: TGTGCCAGCAGTTCTATAAACACCATATATTTT. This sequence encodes CASSSINTIYF.

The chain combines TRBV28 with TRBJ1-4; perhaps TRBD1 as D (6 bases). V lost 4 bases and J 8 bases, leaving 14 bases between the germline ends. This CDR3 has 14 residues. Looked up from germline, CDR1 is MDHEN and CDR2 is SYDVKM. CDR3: CASSSGGNGEKLFF. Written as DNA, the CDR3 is TGTGCCAGCAGTTCCGGGGGCAACGGGGAAAAACTGTTTTTT. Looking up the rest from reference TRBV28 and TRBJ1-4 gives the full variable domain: DVKVTQSSRYLVKRTGEKVFLECVQDMDHENMFWYRQDPGLGLRLIYFSYDVKMKEKGDIPEGYSVSREKKERFSLILESASTNQTSMYLCASSSGGNGEKLFFGSGTQLSVL.

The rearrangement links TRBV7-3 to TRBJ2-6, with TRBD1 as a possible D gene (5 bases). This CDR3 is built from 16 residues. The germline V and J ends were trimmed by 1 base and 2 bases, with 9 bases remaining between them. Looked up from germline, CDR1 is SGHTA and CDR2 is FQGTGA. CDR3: CASSLSRGAGANVLTF. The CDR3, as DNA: TGTGCCAGCAGCTTAAGTAGGGGTGCTGGGGCCAACGTCCTGACTTTC.

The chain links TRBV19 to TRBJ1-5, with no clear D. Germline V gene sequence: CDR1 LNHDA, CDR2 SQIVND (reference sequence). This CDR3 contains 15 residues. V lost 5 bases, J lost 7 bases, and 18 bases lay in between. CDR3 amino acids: CASSRRRTSGQPQHF. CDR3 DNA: TGTGCCAGTAGTCGCCGTAGAACGAGCGGCCAGCCCCAGCATTTT.

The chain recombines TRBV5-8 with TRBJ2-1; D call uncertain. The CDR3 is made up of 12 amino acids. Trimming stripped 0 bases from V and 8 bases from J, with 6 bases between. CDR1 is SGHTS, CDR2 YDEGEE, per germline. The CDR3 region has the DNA TGTGCCAGCAGCTTGGAGGGCCATGAGCAGTTCTTC. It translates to CASSLEGHEQFF.

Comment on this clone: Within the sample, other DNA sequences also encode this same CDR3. CDR3 protein: CASSEEYGYTF. In DNA form, the CDR3 reads TGTGCCAGCAGTGAAGAGTACGGCTACACCTTC. The V gene is TRBV2, the J gene TRBJ1-2; no reliable D call. Germline loops: CDR1 SNHLY, CDR2 FYNNEI. Trimming stripped 1 base from V and 8 bases from J, with 5 bases between. CDR3 length equals 11 residues. The variable domain in full, completed from reference TRBV2 and TRBJ1-2, reads EPEVTQTPSHQVTQMGQEVILRCVPISNHLYFYWYRQILGQKVEFLVSFYNNEISEKSEIFDDQFSVERPDGSNFTLKIRSTKLEDSAMYFCASSEEYGYTFGSGTRLTVV.

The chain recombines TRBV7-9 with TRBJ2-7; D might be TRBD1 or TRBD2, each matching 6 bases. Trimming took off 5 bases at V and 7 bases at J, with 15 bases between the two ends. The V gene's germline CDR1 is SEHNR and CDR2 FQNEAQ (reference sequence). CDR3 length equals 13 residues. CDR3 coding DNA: TGTGCCAGCAGCCGAGAAGGGGGAGGTGAGCAGTACTTC. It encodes CASSREGGGEQYF.

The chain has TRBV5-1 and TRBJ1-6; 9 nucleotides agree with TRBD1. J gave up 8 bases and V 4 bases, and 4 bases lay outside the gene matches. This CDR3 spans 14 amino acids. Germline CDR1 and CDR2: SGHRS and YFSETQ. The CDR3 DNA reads TGCGCCAGCAGCCGGGGACAGGGTTATTCACCCCTCCACTTT. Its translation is CASSRGQGYSPLHF.

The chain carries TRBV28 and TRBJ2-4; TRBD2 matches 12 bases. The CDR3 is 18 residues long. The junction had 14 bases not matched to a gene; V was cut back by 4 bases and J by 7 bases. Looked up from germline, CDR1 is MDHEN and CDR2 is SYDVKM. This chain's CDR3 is CASSSLAGGRGPVNIQYF. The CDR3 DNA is TGTGCCAGCAGTTCCCTAGCGGGAGGGCGGGGTCCAGTTAACATTCAGTACTTC.

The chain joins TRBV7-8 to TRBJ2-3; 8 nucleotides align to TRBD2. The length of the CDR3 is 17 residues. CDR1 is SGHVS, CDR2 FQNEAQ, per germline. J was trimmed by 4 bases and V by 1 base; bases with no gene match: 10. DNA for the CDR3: TGTGCCAGCAGCTTAGTAACCGGGACTAGTGGGGCAGATACGCAGTATTTT. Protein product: CASSLVTGTSGADTQYF. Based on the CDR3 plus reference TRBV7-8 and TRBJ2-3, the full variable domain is GAGVSQSPRYKVAKRGQDVALRCDPISGHVSLFWYQQALGQGPEFLTYFQNEAQLDKSGLPSDRFFAERPEGSVSTLKIQRTQQEDSAVYLCASSLVTGTSGADTQYFGPGTRLTVL.

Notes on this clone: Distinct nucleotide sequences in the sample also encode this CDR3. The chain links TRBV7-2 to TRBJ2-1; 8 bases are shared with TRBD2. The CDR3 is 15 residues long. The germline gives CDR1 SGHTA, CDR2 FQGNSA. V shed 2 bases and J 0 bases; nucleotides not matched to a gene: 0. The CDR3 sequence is CASSLSGSSYNEQFF. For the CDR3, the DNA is TGTGCCAGCAGCTTAAGCGGGAGCTCCTACAATGAGCAGTTCTTC.

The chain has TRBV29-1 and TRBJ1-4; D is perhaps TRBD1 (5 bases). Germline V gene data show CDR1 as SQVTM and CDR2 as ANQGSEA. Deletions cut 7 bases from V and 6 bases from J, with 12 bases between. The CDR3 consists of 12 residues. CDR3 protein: CSGGGVDEKLFF. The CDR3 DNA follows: TGCAGCGGGGGGGGAGTCGATGAAAAACTGTTTTTT.

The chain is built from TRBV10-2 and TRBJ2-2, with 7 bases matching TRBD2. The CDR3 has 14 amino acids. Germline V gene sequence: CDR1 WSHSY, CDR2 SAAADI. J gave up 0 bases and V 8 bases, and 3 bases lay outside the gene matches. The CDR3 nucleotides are TGCGCCAGCCAACTAGCGACGAACACCGGGGAGCTGTTTTTT. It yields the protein CASQLATNTGELFF.